These 10 T cell receptor beta chains came from one sample sequenced in a study of blood T cell repertoires in COVID-19. The table came from immunoSEQ multiplex PCR; TCRdb's copy has only in-frame clones and leaves some out. The sample carries 250,000 to 300,000 clones, 85% to 90% recorded once. Sequencing was carried out using peripheral blood. The receptors were gathered from a woman in her 50s with COVID-19, enrolled during active disease.

This clone has just one count. V usage is TRBV18 and J usage is TRBJ2-1, with no clear D. V lost 4 bases and J 0 bases, leaving 7 bases between the germline ends. The CDR3 extends over 14 amino acids. From germline, CDR1 is KGHSH and CDR2 LQKENI. CDR3 sequence reads: CASSRGGSYNEQFF. As DNA, the CDR3 is TGTGCCAGCTCACGAGGTGGCTCCTACAATGAGCAGTTCTTC.

The chain is built from TRBV30 and TRBJ1-2, with D perhaps TRBD1 (5 bases). From germline, CDR1 is GTSNPN and CDR2 SVGIG (reference sequence). The CDR3 spans 12 residues. V lost 3 bases to trimming and J lost 4 bases, with 9 bases between them. Here the CDR3 DNA reads TGTGCCTGGAGAGGGGTAGGCTATGGCTACACCTTC. Its protein is CAWRGVGYGYTF.

This CDR3 is CASSSVARSSYEQYF. CDR3 sequence (DNA): TGTGCCAGCAGTTCGGTAGCGAGGAGCTCCTACGAGCAGTACTTC. V is TRBV6-5 and J is TRBJ2-7; a weak D match, TRBD2 (5 bases). The CDR3 contains 15 residues. Per the germline V gene, CDR1 is MNHEY and CDR2 is SVGAGI. Trimming shortened V by 4 bases and J by 0 bases, and 13 bases separated the two germline ends.

The chain is built from TRBV6-5 and TRBJ2-1; a possible D gene is TRBD1 (5 bases). The CDR3 runs to 15 residues. Germline CDR1 MNHEY, CDR2 SVGAGI. Trimming pared 6 bases from V and 7 bases from J, leaving 19 bases between. CDR3 protein: CASRTDSFPWNEQFF. CDR3 DNA sequence: TGTGCCAGCAGGACAGATTCCTTCCCCTGGAATGAGCAGTTCTTC.

The chain carries TRBV5-4 and TRBJ2-3, with D perhaps matching TRBD1 (6 bases). CDR3 size: 17 residues. Germline V gene data show CDR1 as SGHNT and CDR2 as YYREEE (reference sequence). Deletions cut 4 bases from V and 3 bases from J, with 21 bases between. CDR3 in amino acids: CASSLPRSGAVTDTQYF. CDR3 bases: TGTGCCAGCAGCCTACCGAGATCAGGGGCCGTAACAGATACGCAGTATTTT. Full variable domain (rest looked up from reference TRBV5-4 and TRBJ2-3): ETGVTQSPTHLIKTRGQQVTLRCSSQSGHNTVSWYQQALGQGPQFIFQYYREEENGRGNFPPRFSGLQFPNYSSELNVNALELDDSALYLCASSLPRSGAVTDTQYFGPGTRLTVL.

The chain recombines TRBV9 with TRBJ2-3, with 10 bases lining up with TRBD2. Germline CDR1 reads SGDLS; CDR2 reads YYNGEE. The CDR3 totals 16 residues. Trimming took 0 bases from V and 8 from J; bases not matched to a gene: 9. The CDR3 bases are TGTGCCAGCAGCGTAGATAAGCGGGAGGGACTTGGTACGCAGTATTTT. This translates into CASSVDKREGLGTQYF.

The rearrangement uses TRBV5-1 and TRBJ1-1; possible D gene TRBD1, 5 bases. The CDR3 has 14 amino acids. V lost 1 base, J lost 0 bases, and 7 bases lay in between. Germline V gives CDR1 SGHRS, CDR2 YFSETQ. The CDR3 DNA reads TGCGCCAGCAGCTTGCAGGGAATGAACACTGAAGCTTTCTTT. Its protein is CASSLQGMNTEAFF.

The rearrangement joins TRBV30 to TRBJ1-4; D ambiguous. Per the germline V gene, CDR1 is GTSNPN and CDR2 is SVGIG (reference sequence). This CDR3 region has 18 residues. V shed 2 bases and J shed 0 bases, with 19 bases lying between them. The DNA for the CDR3 is TGTGCCTGGAGTCGAATGCAGCGCCTACTCTCAACTAATGAAAAACTGTTTTTT. Translated, it gives CAWSRMQRLLSTNEKLFF. Full variable domain (rest looked up from reference TRBV30 and TRBJ1-4): SQTIHQWPATLVQPVGSPLSLECTVEGTSNPNLYWYRQAAGRGLQLLFYSVGIGQISSEVPQNLSASRPQDRQFILSSKKLLLSDSGFYLCAWSRMQRLLSTNEKLFFGSGTQLSVL.

This chain connects TRBV19 to TRBJ1-1; 9 nucleotides line up with TRBD1. The CDR3 contains 14 residues. Germline V gene data show CDR1 as LNHDA and CDR2 as SQIVND (reference sequence). Germline trimming cut 10 bases from V and 4 bases from J; bases unmatched to any gene: 10. CDR3 in DNA: TGTGCCACCAGTTACAGGGGGCGCGGCACTGAAGCTTTCTTT. It yields the protein CATSYRGRGTEAFF. Supplemented by reference TRBV19 and TRBJ1-1, the full variable domain reads DGGITQSPKYLFRKEGQNVTLSCEQNLNHDAMYWYRQDPGQGLRLIYYSQIVNDFQKGDIAEGYSVSREKKESFPLTVTSAQKNPTAFYLCATSYRGRGTEAFFGQGTRLTVV.

This chain links TRBV2 with TRBJ1-1; D call uncertain. V dropped 0 bases and J dropped 4 bases, with 15 bases sitting between them. This CDR3 has 16 residues. The germline gives CDR1 SNHLY, CDR2 FYNNEI. The CDR3 DNA follows: TGTGCCAGCAGTGAAGCGCAGGCACATGCAGGCACTGAAGCTTTCTTT. It encodes CASSEAQAHAGTEAFF. Looking up the rest from reference TRBV2 and TRBJ1-1 gives the full variable domain: EPEVTQTPSHQVTQMGQEVILRCVPISNHLYFYWYRQILGQKVEFLVSFYNNEISEKSEIFDDQFSVERPDGSNFTLKIRSTKLEDSAMYFCASSEAQAHAGTEAFFGQGTRLTVV.